Shown below are 9 T cell receptor beta chains from a single sample sequenced in a study of spatial heterogeneity in lung cancer. One entry per CDR3 protein results from TCRdb running MiXCR on the 5' RACE reads. The top ten clones hold approximately 15% of a sample with some 6,100 distinct CDR3 sequences, 9.5% to 15% of them seen once. As to time point: sample taken at primary tumor resection. The starting material was lung tissue, obtained at surgery. The receptors come from a human donor with early-stage non-small cell lung cancer.

This clonotype was found many times. Within a library made for alpha chains, this beta chain is off target, and its count is uninformative. This chain connects TRBV30 to TRBJ1-6; no clear D gene. Germline CDR1 GTSNPN, CDR2 SVGIG (reference sequence). Trimming took 0 bases from V and 18 from J, leaving 12 bases between them. The CDR3 sequence is 11 residues long. CDR3 protein: CAWSVSATHHF. CDR3 DNA sequence: TGTGCCTGGAGTGTTTCGGCAACCCACCACTTT.

This clonotype was picked up many times. The size of this beta chain means little, since it is a stray read in a library made for alpha chains. The V call is TRBV12-3 or TRBV12-4, the J call TRBJ2-1, with 7 bases aligning to TRBD2. The CDR3 is made up of 15 amino acids. With 7 bases clipped from V and 0 bases from J, the junction kept 6 bases outside the gene matches. CDR3 in DNA: TGTGCCAGCATCCCTAGCGGTCGCTCCTACAATGAGCAGTTCTTC. Protein sequence: CASIPSGRSYNEQFF.

This clonotype was seen ten or more times. Since it is a stray read in a library aimed at alpha chains, this beta chain has a size that is not meaningful. V is TRBV6-2 or TRBV6-3 and J is TRBJ2-5, with a weak D call TRBD2 (7 bases). The CDR3 sequence is 16 residues long. The germline V gene has CDR1 MNHEY and CDR2 SVGEGT. V shed 5 bases and J shed 1 base, with 17 bases lying between them. CDR3 in amino acids: CASSPGLGGGQETQYF. In DNA form, the CDR3 reads TGTGCCAGCAGTCCCGGACTAGGAGGGGGCCAAGAGACCCAGTACTTC.

This clonotype was picked up many times. Since the library was made to target alpha chains, this beta chain is a stray read and its abundance is not meaningful. The J gene is TRBJ2-5, the V gene TRBV7-8; possible D gene TRBD2, 6 bases. The V end was cut by 5 bases, the J end by 4 bases, with 11 bases between. Germline assignment: CDR1 SGHVS and CDR2 FQNEAQ. The CDR3 consists of 13 residues. For the CDR3, the DNA is TGTGCCAGCAGCGACAGAGCGGGAGAGACCCAGTACTTC. Translation: CASSDRAGETQYF.

This clonotype ranks as medium-sized (0.01 to 0.1%). This beta chain is a stray sequence in a library constructed for alpha chains; its clone size is not meaningful. The chain joins TRBV10-2 to TRBJ1-2; D not certain. V lost 6 bases, J lost 2 bases, and 10 bases lay in between. CDR3 length: 13 amino acids. The germline V gene has CDR1 WSHSY and CDR2 SAAADI. The CDR3 is CASSRAFNYGYTF. CDR3 nucleotides: TGCGCCAGCAGCCGTGCGTTCAACTATGGCTACACCTTC.

This clonotype was picked up many times. This beta chain was picked up by a library intended for alpha chains and is off target, so its count carries little meaning. The chain uses TRBV12-5 and TRBJ1-5, with 9 bases fitting TRBD1. CDR3 size: 15 residues. The V segment lost 6 bases and the J segment 4 bases; nucleotides outside the gene matches: 7. Germline V gene sequence: CDR1 LGHNT, CDR2 FRNRAP. DNA for the CDR3: TGTGCTAGTGGCCCGGGGACAGGGAGTAATCAGCCCCAGCATTTT. Translation: CASGPGTGSNQPQHF.

This clonotype was seen many times. This beta chain turned up in a library designed for alpha chains; as an off-target read, its abundance says little. The V gene is TRBV14, the J gene TRBJ2-1; TRBD2 aligns across 9 bases. V was clipped by 3 bases and J by 6 bases; unmatched bases: 12. The CDR3 contains 17 residues. Per germline, CDR1 SGHDN and CDR2 FVKESK. Here the CDR3 reads CASSHIAGDYQTNEQFF. CDR3 DNA sequence: TGTGCCAGCAGCCATATAGCGGGAGATTATCAGACCAATGAGCAGTTCTTC.

This clonotype was counted at least ten times. Being off target in a library aimed at alpha chains, this beta chain has a size of little meaning. V and J are TRBV7-2 and TRBJ2-2; D is unresolved. The V gene lost 5 bases and the J gene lost 7 bases, with 11 bases spanning the gap. Germline values: CDR1 SGHTA, CDR2 FQGNSA. The CDR3 is made up of 13 amino acids. This CDR3 is CASSLMTNGELFF. The DNA for the CDR3 is TGTGCCAGCAGCCTCATGACGAACGGGGAGCTGTTTTTT.

This clonotype was found many times. Within a library made for alpha chains, this beta chain is off target, and its count is uninformative. V usage is TRBV14 and J usage is TRBJ2-1; D may be TRBD2 (5 bases). This CDR3 contains 16 residues. The V and J ends lost 4 bases and 0 bases respectively, with 13 bases between them. Germline V gene data show CDR1 as SGHDN and CDR2 as FVKESK. The CDR3 loop is CASSLRLSYSYNEQFF. CDR3 sequence (DNA): TGTGCCAGCAGCCTCAGACTATCCTACTCCTACAATGAGCAGTTCTTC.